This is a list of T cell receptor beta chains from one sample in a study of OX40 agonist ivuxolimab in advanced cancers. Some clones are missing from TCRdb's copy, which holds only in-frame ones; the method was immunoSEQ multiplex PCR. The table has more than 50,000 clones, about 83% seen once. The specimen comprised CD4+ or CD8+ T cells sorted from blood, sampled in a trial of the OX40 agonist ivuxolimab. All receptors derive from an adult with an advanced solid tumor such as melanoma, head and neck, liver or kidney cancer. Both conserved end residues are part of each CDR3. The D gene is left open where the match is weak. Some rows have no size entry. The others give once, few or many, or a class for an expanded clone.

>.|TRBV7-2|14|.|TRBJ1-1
TGTGCCAGCACCAAGGACGGACTGAACACTGAAGCTTTCTTT
CASTKDGLNTEAFF
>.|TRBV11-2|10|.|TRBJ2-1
TGTGCCAGCAGCTACTCCGAGCAGTTCTTC
CASSYSEQFF
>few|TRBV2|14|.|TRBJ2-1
TGTGCCAGCAGTGTACGGCAGCAGGGGAATGAGCAGTTCTTC
CASSVRQQGNEQFF
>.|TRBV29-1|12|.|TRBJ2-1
TGCAGCGTTGCGGAGAGTCGCAATGAGCAGTTCTTC
CSVAESRNEQFF
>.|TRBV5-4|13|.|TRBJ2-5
TGTGCCAGCAGCCTGGTTGGAGGCGAGACCCAGTACTTC
CASSLVGGETQYF
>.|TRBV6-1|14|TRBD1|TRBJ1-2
TGTGCCAGCAACGCCGGACAGGTTGACTATGGCTACACCTTC
CASNAGQVDYGYTF
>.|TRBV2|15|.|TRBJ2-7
TGTGCCAGCAGTGAAATAGCGGTGAGCTCCTACGAGCAGTACTTC
CASSEIAVSSYEQYF
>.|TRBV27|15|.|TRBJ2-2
TGTGCCAGCAGTGAAAGGGATGTGTACACCGGGGAGCTGTTTTTT
CASSERDVYTGELFF
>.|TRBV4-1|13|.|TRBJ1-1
TGCGCCAGCAGCCAAGATTTGAGGTCTGAAGCTTTCTTT
CASSQDLRSEAFF
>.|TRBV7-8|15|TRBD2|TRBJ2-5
TGTGCCAGCAGCTCGCTACTAGCGGGAGAACCCAAGCAGTACTTC
CASSSLLAGEPKQYF
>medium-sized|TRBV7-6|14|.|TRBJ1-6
TGTGCCAGCAGCCTCTCGGAACCGGACAGTCCCCTCCACTTT
CASSLSEPDSPLHF
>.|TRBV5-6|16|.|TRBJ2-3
TGTGCCAGCAGCTTGGTATCTGGGGGCGGCACAGATACGCAGTATTTT
CASSLVSGGGTDTQYF
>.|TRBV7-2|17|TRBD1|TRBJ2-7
TGTGCCAGCAGCTTAGCCCCACCCGGGACAGGGAAGGCCGAGCAGTACTTC
CASSLAPPGTGKAEQYF
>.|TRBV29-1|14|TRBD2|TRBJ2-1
TGCAGCGCTTGGGGACTAGCTCTGAGGAATGAGCAGTTCTTC
CSAWGLALRNEQFF
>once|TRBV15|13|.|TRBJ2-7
TGTGCCACCAGCAAAGGGGGGAACTACGAGCAGTACTTC
CATSKGGNYEQYF
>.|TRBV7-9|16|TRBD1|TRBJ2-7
TGTGCCAGCAGTTCTACCACCGGGACAGAGACCTACGAGCAGTACTTC
CASSSTTGTETYEQYF
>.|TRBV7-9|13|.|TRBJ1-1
TGTGCCAGCAGCTTGGGGGGTGGCACTGAAGCTTTCTTT
CASSLGGGTEAFF
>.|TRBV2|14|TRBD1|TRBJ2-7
TGTGCCAGCAGTGAAGGGACAGGGCGGTACGAGCAGTACTTC
CASSEGTGRYEQYF
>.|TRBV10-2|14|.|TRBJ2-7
TGCGCCAGCAGCCCTTCCCGGGACCCCTACGAGCAGTACTTC
CASSPSRDPYEQYF
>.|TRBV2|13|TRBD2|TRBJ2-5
TGTGCCAGTATGCGGGGGGCCTACGAGACCCAGTACTTC
CASMRGAYETQYF
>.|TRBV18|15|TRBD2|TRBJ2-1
TGTGCCAGCTCCCGACCGGGACTAGCGGCCGGGGAGCAGTTCTTC
CASSRPGLAAGEQFF
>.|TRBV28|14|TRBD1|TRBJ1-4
TGTGCCAGCAGACTGGACAGGGCTAATGAAAAACTGTTTTTT
CASRLDRANEKLFF
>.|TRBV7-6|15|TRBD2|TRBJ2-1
TGTGCCAGCAGCGACCTAGCGGGGGGCTACAATGAGCAGTTCTTC
CASSDLAGGYNEQFF
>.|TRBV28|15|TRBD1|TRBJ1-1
TGTGCCAGCAATCTAGCCGGGACAGGGGAAACTGAAGCTTTCTTT
CASNLAGTGETEAFF
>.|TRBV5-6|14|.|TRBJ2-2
TGTGCCAGCAGCCTGGACCCGGAATCCGGGGAGCTGTTTTTT
CASSLDPESGELFF
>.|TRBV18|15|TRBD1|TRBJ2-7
TGTGCCAGCTCACCCCGGGACAGGGTTCTCTACGAGCAGTACTTC
CASSPRDRVLYEQYF
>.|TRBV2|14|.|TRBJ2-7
TGTGCCAGCAGTGAGCAGGGTTCCTCGTACGAGCAGTACTTC
CASSEQGSSYEQYF
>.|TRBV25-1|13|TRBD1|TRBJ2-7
TGTGCCAGCAGTTGGACAGGTAACGGCGAGCAGTACTTC
CASSWTGNGEQYF
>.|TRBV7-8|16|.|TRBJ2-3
TGTGCCAGCAGCTTAGTGGGGGGCCCCCGGGTAGATACGCAGTATTTT
CASSLVGGPRVDTQYF
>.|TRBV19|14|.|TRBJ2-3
TGTGCCTCCTCCTCACAAGCCGCCGCAGATACGCAGTATTTT
CASSSQAAADTQYF
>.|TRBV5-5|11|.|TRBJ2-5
TGTGCCAGCAGCTTGAAGGAGACCCAGTACTTC
CASSLKETQYF
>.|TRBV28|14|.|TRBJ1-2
TGTGCCAGCAGTCCCCCCCAAGGATTCTATGGCTACACCTTC
CASSPPQGFYGYTF
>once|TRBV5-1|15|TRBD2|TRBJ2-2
TGCGCCAGCAAACTAGCGGGAGGGCCGGCCGGGGAGCTGTTTTTT
CASKLAGGPAGELFF
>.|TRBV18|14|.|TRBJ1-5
TGTGCCAGCTCACCGGAAGGGGTACAGCAGCCCCAGCATTTT
CASSPEGVQQPQHF
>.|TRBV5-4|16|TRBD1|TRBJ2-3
TGTGCCAGCAGCCCTAAAACAGGGGGCGCGACAGATACGCAGTATTTT
CASSPKTGGATDTQYF
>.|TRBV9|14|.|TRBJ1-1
TGTGCCAGCAGCCTGACGACGGGTGCCACTGAAGCTTTCTTT
CASSLTTGATEAFF
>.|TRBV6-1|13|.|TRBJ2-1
TGTGCCAGCAGTGAAAAGATGGACACTAGGCAGTTCTTC
CASSEKMDTRQFF
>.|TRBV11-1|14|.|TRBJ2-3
TGTGCCAGCAGCCCGGGACATCAATCGGATACGCAGTATTTT
CASSPGHQSDTQYF
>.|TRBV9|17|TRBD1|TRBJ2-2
TGTGCCAGCAGCGCGGGGCCGGGACAGGGATTTGTTCGGGAGCTGTTTTTT
CASSAGPGQGFVRELFF
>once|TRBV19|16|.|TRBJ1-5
TGTGCCAGTAGTAGCAACAGGGCGTCTGGCAATCAGCCCCAGCATTTT
CASSSNRASGNQPQHF
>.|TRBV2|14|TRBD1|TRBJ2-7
TGTGCCAGCAGTCGACAGGGGAGCTCCTACGAGCAGTACTTC
CASSRQGSSYEQYF
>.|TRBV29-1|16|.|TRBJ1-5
TGCAGCGTTGGGGGACTGGGGCCAGGGGGCAATCAGCCCCAGCATTTT
CSVGGLGPGGNQPQHF
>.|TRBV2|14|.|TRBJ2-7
TGTGCCAGCAGAAAAAGCCTACAGGGCCGCGAGCAGTACTTC
CASRKSLQGREQYF
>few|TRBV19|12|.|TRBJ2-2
TGTGCCAGTAGTCCGCAAGCCGGGGAGCTGTTTTTT
CASSPQAGELFF
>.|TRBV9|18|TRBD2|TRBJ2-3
TGTGCCAGCAGCAAAGGCCTAGCGGGGGGAACTAGCACAGATACGCAGTATTTT
CASSKGLAGGTSTDTQYF
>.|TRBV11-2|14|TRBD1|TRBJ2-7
TGTGCCAGCAGCGCCGGGACAGGGGCCTACGAGCAGTACTTC
CASSAGTGAYEQYF
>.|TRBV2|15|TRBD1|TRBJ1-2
TGTGCCAGCAGTGAAGGAGGGGGCGCAGCCTATGGCTACACCTTC
CASSEGGGAAYGYTF
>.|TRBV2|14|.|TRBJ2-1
TGTGCCAGCAGTGAACGGTGGCTTGCGCTTGAGCAGTTCTTC
CASSERWLALEQFF
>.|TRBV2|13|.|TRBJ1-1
TGTGCCAGCAGGACAACCTCGGCGGGGGAAGCTTTCTTT
CASRTTSAGEAFF
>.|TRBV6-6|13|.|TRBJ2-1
TGTGCCAGCAGTTACGGAAGTAGCAATGAGCAGTTCTTC
CASSYGSSNEQFF
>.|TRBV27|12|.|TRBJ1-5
TGTGCCAGCAGCTCCGTCAATCAGCCCCAGCATTTT
CASSSVNQPQHF
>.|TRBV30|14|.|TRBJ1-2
TGTGCCTGGAGTGTAGGACGCAGTGGGTATGGCTACACCTTC
CAWSVGRSGYGYTF
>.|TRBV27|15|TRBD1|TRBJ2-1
TGTGCCAGCACCCCCACCGGGACAGGGATGAATGAGCAGTTCTTC
CASTPTGTGMNEQFF
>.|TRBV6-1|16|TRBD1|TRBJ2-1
TGTGCCAGCAGTGGGGGTTGGGGACAGGGGAGTAATGAGCAGTTCTTC
CASSGGWGQGSNEQFF
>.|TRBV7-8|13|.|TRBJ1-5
TGTGCCAGCAGCTCCGCCCAGGGCCAGCCCCAGCATTTT
CASSSAQGQPQHF
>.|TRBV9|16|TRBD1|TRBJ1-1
TGTGCCAGCAGCCCCGGACAGGGAGGGTGGTACACTGAAGCTTTCTTT
CASSPGQGGWYTEAFF